The 2 T cell receptor beta chains below were found in one sample sequenced in a study of cytomegalovirus exposure and HLA in healthy donors. Amplification used 60 Vbeta primers and 13 Jbeta primers. The repertoire was sequenced with immunoSEQ multiplex PCR; TCRdb's copy has only in-frame clones and lacks some. The sample has around 100,000 clones, around 77% seen once. Sequencing was carried out using PBMCs. The source is an older woman in good health and CMV-seropositive.

The rearrangement links TRBV27 to TRBJ2-3; D perhaps matches TRBD2 (6 bases). The V end was cut by 8 bases, the J end by 0 bases, with 15 bases between. In germline, CDR1 is MNHEY, CDR2 SMNVEV (reference sequence). The CDR3 extends over 15 amino acids. The CDR3 reads CASRSGSTSTDTQYF. The CDR3 DNA is TGTGCCAGCCGCAGCGGGTCTACTAGCACAGATACGCAGTATTTT.

The V call is TRBV28, the J call TRBJ2-7, with D perhaps TRBD1 (6 bases). CDR3 length: 18 amino acids. Trimming cost V 6 bases and J 0 bases, with 24 bases left between them. Looked up from germline, CDR1 is MDHEN and CDR2 is SYDVKM. In DNA form, the CDR3 reads TGTGCCAGCAGGATCAGGGGAGACCCTCAGGAATCCTCCTACGAGCAGTACTTC. It encodes CASRIRGDPQESSYEQYF.